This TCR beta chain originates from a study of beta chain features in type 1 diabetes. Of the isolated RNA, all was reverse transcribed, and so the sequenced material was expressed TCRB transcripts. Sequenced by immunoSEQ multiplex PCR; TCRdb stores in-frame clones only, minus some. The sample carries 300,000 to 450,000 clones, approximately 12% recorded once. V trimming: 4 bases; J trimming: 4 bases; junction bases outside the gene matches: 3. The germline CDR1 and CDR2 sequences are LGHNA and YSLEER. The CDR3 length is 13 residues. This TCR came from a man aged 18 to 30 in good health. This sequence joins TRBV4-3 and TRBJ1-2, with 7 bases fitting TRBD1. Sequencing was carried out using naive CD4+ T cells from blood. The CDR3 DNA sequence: TGCGCCAGCAGCCTCCAGGGGGTCTATGGCTACACCTTC. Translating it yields CASSLQGVYGYTF.